These 9 T cell receptor beta chains were all obtained from the same sample, sequenced in a study of cytomegalovirus exposure and HLA in healthy donors. The PCR made use of 60 Vbeta and 13 Jbeta primers. The assay was immunoSEQ multiplex PCR, and TCRdb's table has in-frame clones only and misses some. The data show 60,000 to 70,000 clones, 55% to 70% seen once. The sequenced sample consisted of PBMCs. Every receptor here comes from a woman aged 45 to 65 in good health and CMV-seronegative.

The chain is built from TRBV4-3 and TRBJ1-2; no firm D call. V was shortened by 1 base and J by 4 bases, with 13 bases between the two germline ends. The CDR3 spans 15 residues. Looked up from germline, CDR1 is LGHNA and CDR2 is YSLEER. CDR3 bases: TGCGCCAGCAGCCAAGGATCATCCGGTATCTATGGCTACACCTTC. It codes for CASSQGSSGIYGYTF.

This clone was observed once. J is TRBJ1-1 and V is TRBV6-6; weak D call: TRBD1 (6 bases). This CDR3 has 12 residues. From germline, CDR1 is MNHNY and CDR2 SVGAGI (reference sequence). Trimming cost V 2 bases and J 8 bases, with 9 bases left between them. The CDR3 protein is CASSYPTGEAFF. As DNA, the CDR3 is TGTGCCAGCAGTTACCCGACAGGCGAAGCTTTCTTT.

The chain recombines TRBV25-1 with TRBJ1-2; D is perhaps TRBD1 (6 bases). Germline V gene data show CDR1 as MGHDK and CDR2 as SYGVNS. CDR3 length equals 16 residues. V was cut by 1 base and J by 6 bases, with 18 bases left in between. Here the CDR3 DNA reads TGTGCCAGCAGTGAATCGGGCAGGGGCGAATCCAATGGCTACACCTTC. Amino acids: CASSESGRGESNGYTF.

The chain uses TRBV15 and TRBJ2-3; possibly TRBD1 for D (7 bases). Trimming shortened V by 0 bases and J by 3 bases, and 19 bases separated the two germline ends. The CDR3 contains 18 residues. Germline V gene data show CDR1 as LNHNV and CDR2 as YYDKDF (reference sequence). As DNA, the CDR3 is TGTGCCACCAGCAGAGATAGTACAGGGGAGGAAGAAACAGATACGCAGTATTTT. Protein product: CATSRDSTGEEETDTQYF.

The CDR3 DNA follows: TGCGCCAGCAGCCAAGATAGAGAGGCGGGGAGTACCGGGGAGCTGTTTTTT. This codes for CASSQDREAGSTGELFF. This rearrangement joins TRBV4-3 to TRBJ2-2; the D gene is possibly TRBD2 (6 bases). Trimming removed 0 bases from V and 5 bases from J, with 16 bases in between. Germline V CDR1 and CDR2: LGHNA, YSLEER. The CDR3 extends over 17 amino acids.

This rearrangement joins TRBV5-5 to TRBJ1-5; no definite D call. This CDR3 is built from 15 residues. V lost 0 bases to trimming and J lost 5 bases, with 12 bases between them. Germline CDR1 reads SGHKS; CDR2 reads YYEKEE (reference sequence). In DNA form, the CDR3 reads TGTGCCAGCAGCTTGGCCGGAGACCTTTATCAGCCCCAGCATTTT. Its translation: CASSLAGDLYQPQHF.

The rearrangement joins TRBV7-3 to TRBJ2-2; no clear D. Trimming shortened V by 4 bases and J by 3 bases, and 9 bases separated the two germline ends. The CDR3 covers 14 residues. Germline V gene sequence: CDR1 SGHTA, CDR2 FQGTGA. CDR3 loop: CASSSNSDTGELFF. For the CDR3, the DNA is TGTGCCAGCAGCTCTAATAGTGACACCGGGGAGCTGTTTTTT.

The chain has TRBV6-5 and TRBJ1-5, with D perhaps TRBD1 (5 bases). The CDR3 has 14 residues. CDR1 is MNHEY and CDR2 is SVGAGI in the germline V gene. Deletions cut 2 bases from V and 3 bases from J, with 8 bases between. CDR3 DNA sequence: TGTGCCAGCAGTTACAGGGGAATCAATCAGCCCCAGCATTTT. Its translation: CASSYRGINQPQHF.

V gene TRBV6-5 combines with J gene TRBJ1-1, with D hard to call. The CDR3 consists of 16 residues. V was pared by 2 bases and J by 1 base, with 14 bases between. Germline CDR1 and CDR2: MNHEY and SVGAGI. The CDR3: CASSYGWAVRNTEAFF. The CDR3 DNA reads as TGTGCCAGCAGTTACGGGTGGGCAGTTAGGAACACTGAAGCTTTCTTT.